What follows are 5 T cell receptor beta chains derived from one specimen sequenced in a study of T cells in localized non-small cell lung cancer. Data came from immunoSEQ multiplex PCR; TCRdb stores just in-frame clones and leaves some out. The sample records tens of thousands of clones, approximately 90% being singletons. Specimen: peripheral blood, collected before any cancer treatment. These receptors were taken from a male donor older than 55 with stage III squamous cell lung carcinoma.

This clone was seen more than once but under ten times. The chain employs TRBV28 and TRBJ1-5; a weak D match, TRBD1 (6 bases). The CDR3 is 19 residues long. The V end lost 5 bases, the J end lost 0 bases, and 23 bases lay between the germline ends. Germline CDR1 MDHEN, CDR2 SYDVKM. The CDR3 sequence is CASSEPRGLQRDSNQPQHF. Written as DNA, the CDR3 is TGTGCCAGCAGTGAACCCAGGGGATTGCAGCGCGATAGCAATCAGCCCCAGCATTTT.

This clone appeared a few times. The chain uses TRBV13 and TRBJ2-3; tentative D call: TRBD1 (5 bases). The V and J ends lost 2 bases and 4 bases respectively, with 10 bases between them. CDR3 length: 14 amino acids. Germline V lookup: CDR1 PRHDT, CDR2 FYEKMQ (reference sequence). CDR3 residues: CASSLHRKADTQYF. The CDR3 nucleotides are TGTGCCAGCAGCTTACACAGGAAGGCAGATACGCAGTATTTT.

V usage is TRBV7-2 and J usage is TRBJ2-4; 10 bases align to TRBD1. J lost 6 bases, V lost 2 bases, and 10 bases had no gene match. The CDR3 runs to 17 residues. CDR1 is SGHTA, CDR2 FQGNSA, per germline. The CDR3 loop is CASSLRLQDRGANIQYF. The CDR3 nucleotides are TGTGCCAGCAGCTTAAGGTTACAGGACAGGGGGGCAAACATTCAGTACTTC.

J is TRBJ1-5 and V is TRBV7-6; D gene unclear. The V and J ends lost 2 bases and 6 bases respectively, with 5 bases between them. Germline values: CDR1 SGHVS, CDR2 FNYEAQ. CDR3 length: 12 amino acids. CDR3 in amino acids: CASSLPGQPQHF. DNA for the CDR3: TGTGCCAGCAGCTTACCGGGTCAGCCCCAGCATTTT.

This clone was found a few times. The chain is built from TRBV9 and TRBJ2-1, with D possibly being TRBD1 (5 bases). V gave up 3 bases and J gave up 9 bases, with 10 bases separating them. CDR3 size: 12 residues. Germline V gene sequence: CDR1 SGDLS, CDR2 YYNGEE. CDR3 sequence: CASSAQGSEQFF. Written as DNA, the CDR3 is TGTGCCAGCAGCGCCCAGGGTAGTGAGCAGTTCTTC. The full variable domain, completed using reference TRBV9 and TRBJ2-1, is DSGVTQTPKHLITATGQRVTLRCSPRSGDLSVYWYQQSLDQGLQFLIQYYNGEERAKGNILERFSAQQFPDLHSELNLSSLELGDSALYFCASSAQGSEQFFGPGTRLTVL.